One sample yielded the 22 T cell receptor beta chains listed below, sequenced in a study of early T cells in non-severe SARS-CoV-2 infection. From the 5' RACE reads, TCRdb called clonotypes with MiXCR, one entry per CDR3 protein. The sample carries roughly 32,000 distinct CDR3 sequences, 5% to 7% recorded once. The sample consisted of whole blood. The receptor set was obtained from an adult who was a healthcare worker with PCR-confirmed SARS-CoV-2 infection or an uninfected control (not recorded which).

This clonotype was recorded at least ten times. The CDR3 sequence is CASSIVGSSPLHF. The CDR3 DNA is TGTGCCAGTAGTATAGTGGGGAGTTCACCCCTCCACTTT. The chain recombines TRBV19 with TRBJ1-6; D not resolved. Trimming stripped 1 base from V and 9 bases from J, with 7 bases between. Germline V CDR1 and CDR2: LNHDA, SQIVND (reference sequence). This CDR3 comprises 13 residues.

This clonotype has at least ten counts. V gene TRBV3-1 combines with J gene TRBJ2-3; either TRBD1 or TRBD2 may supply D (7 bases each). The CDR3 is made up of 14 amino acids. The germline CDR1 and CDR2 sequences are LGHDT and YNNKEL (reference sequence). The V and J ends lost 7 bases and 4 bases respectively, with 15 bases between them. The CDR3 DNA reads TGTGCCAGCAAATCAGGGGGGGGGCCAGATACGCAGTATTTT. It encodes CASKSGGGPDTQYF.

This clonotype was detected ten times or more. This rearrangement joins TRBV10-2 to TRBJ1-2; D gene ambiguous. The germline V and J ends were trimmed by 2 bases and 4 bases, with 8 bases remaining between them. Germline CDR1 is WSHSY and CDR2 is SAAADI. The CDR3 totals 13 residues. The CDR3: CASSERFPYGYTF. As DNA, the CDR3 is TGCGCCAGCAGTGAGCGGTTCCCCTATGGCTACACCTTC.

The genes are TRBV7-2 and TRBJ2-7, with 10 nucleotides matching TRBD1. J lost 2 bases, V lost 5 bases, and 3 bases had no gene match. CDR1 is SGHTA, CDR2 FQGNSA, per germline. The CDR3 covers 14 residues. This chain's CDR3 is CASSEGQGPYEQYF. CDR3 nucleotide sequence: TGTGCCAGCAGCGAGGGACAGGGGCCCTACGAGCAGTACTTC.

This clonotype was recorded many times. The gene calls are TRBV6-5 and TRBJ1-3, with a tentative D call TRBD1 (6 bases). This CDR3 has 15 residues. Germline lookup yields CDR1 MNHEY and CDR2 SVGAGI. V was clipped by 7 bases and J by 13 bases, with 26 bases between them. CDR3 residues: CASIGVRGSLLQIYF. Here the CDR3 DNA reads TGTGCCAGCATTGGGGTCAGGGGCAGCCTCCTGCAAATATATTTT.

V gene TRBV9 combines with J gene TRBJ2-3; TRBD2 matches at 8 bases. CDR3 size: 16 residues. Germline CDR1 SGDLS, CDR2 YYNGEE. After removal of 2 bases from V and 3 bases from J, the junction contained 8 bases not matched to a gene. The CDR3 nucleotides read TGTGCCAGCAGCGTTCTTAGCGGGGCGTTAACAGATACGCAGTATTTT. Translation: CASSVLSGALTDTQYF.

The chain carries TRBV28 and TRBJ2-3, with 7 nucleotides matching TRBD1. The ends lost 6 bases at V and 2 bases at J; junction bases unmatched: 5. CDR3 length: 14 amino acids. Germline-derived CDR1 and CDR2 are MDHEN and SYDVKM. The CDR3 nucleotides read TGTGCCAGCAGCCCGGACAGGTTCACAGATACGCAGTATTTT. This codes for CASSPDRFTDTQYF.

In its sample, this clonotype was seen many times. The CDR3 spells CSARRDISYEQYF. CDR3 bases: TGCAGTGCTAGACGTGACATTTCCTACGAGCAGTACTTC. The gene calls are TRBV20-1 and TRBJ2-7; no reliable D call. The germline CDR1 and CDR2 sequences are DFQATT and SNEGSKA (reference sequence). CDR3 length equals 13 residues. V lost 2 bases, J lost 1 base, and 9 bases lay in between.

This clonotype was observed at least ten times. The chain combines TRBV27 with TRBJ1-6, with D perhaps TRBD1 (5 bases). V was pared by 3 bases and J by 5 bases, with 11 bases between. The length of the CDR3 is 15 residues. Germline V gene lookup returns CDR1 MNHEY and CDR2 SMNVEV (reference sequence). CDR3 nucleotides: TGTGCCAGCAGTTTCGCCAGGGCCGATAATTCACCCCTCCACTTT. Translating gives CASSFARADNSPLHF.

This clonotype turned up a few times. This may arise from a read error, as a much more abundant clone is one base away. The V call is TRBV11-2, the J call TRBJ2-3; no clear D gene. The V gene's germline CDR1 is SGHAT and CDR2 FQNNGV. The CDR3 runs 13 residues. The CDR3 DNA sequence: TGTGCCAGCAGCCTACAAAGCATAGATATGCAGTATTTT. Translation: CASSLQSIDMQYF.

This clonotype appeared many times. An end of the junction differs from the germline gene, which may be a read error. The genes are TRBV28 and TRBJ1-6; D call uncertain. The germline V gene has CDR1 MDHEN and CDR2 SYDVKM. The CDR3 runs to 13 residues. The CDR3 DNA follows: TGTGCCGGCAGAAGCTCCTATAATTCACCCCTCCACTTT. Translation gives CAGRSSYNSPLHF.

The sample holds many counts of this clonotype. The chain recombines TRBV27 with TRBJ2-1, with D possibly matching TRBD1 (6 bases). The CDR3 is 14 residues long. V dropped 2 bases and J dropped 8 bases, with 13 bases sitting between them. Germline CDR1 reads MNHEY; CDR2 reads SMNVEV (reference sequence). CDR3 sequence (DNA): TGTGCCAGCAGTTTACTGGACAGTTGGGATGAGCAGTTCTTC. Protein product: CASSLLDSWDEQFF.

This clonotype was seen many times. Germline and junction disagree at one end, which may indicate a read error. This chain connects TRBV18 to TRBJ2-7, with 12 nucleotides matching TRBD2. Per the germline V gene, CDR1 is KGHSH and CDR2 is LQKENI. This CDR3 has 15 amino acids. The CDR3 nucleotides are TGCGCCAGCTCTCATACTAGCGGGGGGAACTACGAGCAGTACTTC. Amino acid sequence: CASSHTSGGNYEQYF.

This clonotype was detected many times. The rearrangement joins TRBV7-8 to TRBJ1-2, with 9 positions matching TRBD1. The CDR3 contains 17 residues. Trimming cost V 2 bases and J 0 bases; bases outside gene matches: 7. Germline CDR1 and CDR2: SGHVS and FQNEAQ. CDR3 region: CASSLSGQGVSNYGYTF. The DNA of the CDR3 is TGTGCCAGCAGCTTATCGGGACAGGGCGTTTCTAACTATGGCTACACCTTC.

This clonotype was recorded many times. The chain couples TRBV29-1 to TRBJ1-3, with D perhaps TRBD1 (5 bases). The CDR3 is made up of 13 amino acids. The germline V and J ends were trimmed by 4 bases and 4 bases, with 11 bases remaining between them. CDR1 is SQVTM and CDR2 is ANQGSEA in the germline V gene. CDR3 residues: CSVGTRPGNTIYF. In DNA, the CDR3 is TGCAGCGTTGGGACACGGCCGGGAAACACCATATATTTT.

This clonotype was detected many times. CDR3 in amino acids: CASSPRGVKFTDTQYF. In DNA form, the CDR3 reads TGTGCCAGCTCACCAAGAGGGGTTAAGTTCACAGATACGCAGTATTTT. This chain links TRBV18 with TRBJ2-3, with D possibly called TRBD1 or TRBD2 (5 bases each). The CDR3 extends over 16 amino acids. Germline values: CDR1 KGHSH, CDR2 LQKENI. V was trimmed by 2 bases and J by 2 bases, leaving 14 bases between them.

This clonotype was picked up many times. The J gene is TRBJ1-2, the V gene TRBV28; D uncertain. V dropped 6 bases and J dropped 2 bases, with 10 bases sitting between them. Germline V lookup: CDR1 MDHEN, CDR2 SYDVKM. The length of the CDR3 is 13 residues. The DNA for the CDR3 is TGTGCCAGCAGCCCCGGGCAGAACTATGGCTACACCTTC. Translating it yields CASSPGQNYGYTF.

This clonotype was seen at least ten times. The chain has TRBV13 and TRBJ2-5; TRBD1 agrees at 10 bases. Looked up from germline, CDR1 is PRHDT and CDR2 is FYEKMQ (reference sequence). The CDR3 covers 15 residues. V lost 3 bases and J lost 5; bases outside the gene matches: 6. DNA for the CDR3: TGTGCCAGCAGCTTCAGACAGGGGGCTGGGGAGACCCAGTACTTC. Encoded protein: CASSFRQGAGETQYF.

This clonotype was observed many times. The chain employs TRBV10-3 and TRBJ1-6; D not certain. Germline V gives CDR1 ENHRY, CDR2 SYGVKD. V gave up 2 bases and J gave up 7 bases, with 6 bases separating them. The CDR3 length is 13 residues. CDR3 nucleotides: TGTGCCATCAGTGAGCCAGGCAATTCACCCCTCCACTTT. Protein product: CAISEPGNSPLHF.

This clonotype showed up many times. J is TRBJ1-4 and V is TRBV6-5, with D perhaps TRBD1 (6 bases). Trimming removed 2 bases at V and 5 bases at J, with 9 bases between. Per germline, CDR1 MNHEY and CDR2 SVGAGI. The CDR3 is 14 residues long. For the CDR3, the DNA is TGTGCCAGCAGTTACGAGGGGGTAAATGAAAAACTGTTTTTT. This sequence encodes CASSYEGVNEKLFF.

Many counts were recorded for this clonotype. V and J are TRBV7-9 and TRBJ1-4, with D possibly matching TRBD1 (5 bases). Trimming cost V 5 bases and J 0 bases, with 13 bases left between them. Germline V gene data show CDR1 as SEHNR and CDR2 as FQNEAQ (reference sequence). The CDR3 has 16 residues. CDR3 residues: CASSPRDSATNEKLFF. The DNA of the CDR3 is TGTGCCAGCAGCCCCCGGGACTCTGCAACTAATGAAAAACTGTTTTTT.

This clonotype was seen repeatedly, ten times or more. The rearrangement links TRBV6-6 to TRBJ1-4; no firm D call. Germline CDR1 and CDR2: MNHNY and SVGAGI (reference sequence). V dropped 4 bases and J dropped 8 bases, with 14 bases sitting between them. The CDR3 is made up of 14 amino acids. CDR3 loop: CASSSRKNEEKLFF. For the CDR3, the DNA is TGTGCCAGCAGTTCCCGCAAGAATGAGGAAAAACTGTTTTTT.